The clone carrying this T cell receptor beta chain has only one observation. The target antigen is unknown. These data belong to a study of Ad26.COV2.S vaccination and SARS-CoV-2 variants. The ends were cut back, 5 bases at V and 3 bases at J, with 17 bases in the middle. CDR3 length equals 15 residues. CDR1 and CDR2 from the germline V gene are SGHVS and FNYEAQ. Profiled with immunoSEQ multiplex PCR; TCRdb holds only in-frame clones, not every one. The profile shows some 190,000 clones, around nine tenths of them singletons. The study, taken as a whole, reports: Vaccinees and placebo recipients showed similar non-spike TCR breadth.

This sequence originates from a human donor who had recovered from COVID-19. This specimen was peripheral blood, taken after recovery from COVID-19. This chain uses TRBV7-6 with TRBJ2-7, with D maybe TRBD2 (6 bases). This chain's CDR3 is CASSPSLGGFYEQYF. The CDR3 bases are TGTGCCAGCAGCCCTAGCTTGGGGGGATTCTACGAGCAGTACTTC. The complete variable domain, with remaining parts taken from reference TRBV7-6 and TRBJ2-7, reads GAGVSQSPRYKVTKRGQDVALRCDPISGHVSLYWYRQALGQGPEFLTYFNYEAQQDKSGLPNDRFSAERPEGSISTLTIQRTEQRDSAMYRCASSPSLGGFYEQYFGPGTRLTVT.